This is a list of T cell receptor beta chains from one sample in a study of radiotherapy plus CTLA-4 blockade in lung cancer. TCRdb's table, derived via immunoSEQ multiplex PCR, lists solely in-frame clones and lacks some. The data hold about 84,000 clones, with 72% observed a single time. The specimen comprised peripheral blood, sampled from a patient treated with radiotherapy plus ipilimumab. These receptors all stem from a human donor with non-small cell lung cancer that progressed on radiotherapy plus ipilimumab. Both conserved end residues are part of each CDR3. D genes are given only for firm matches. Clone size is stated in some rows and not others, as once, few, many or a class when expanded.

DNA: TGTGCCAGCAGTCCACAGGTAACAGGGGCCCGTACGAAGCAGTACTTC; CDR3: CASSPQVTGARTKQYF; D: TRBD1; length: 16; size: once; V: TRBV28; J: TRBJ2-7
DNA: TGTGCCATCAGGAGCGGGGGGGTTTACGAGCAGTACTTC; CDR3: CAIRSGGVYEQYF; D: TRBD2; length: 13; size: once; V: TRBV10-3; J: TRBJ2-7
DNA: TGCAGCGTCGAAGGAAGGGGGAACATTCAGTACTTC; CDR3: CSVEGRGNIQYF; D: .; length: 12; size: .; V: TRBV29-1; J: TRBJ2-4
DNA: TGTGCCAGCAGCCGAGGCAGGTATGAAGCTTTCTTT; CDR3: CASSRGRYEAFF; D: .; length: 12; size: once; V: TRBV2; J: TRBJ1-1
DNA: TGTGCCAGCAGCTTGGAGCCCGAGGGCACTGAAGCTTTCTTT; CDR3: CASSLEPEGTEAFF; D: .; length: 14; size: once; V: TRBV5-4; J: TRBJ1-1
DNA: TGTGCCAGCAGTGAAGGCGGGGGGGTAATCCAGCCCCAGCATTTT; CDR3: CASSEGGGVIQPQHF; D: .; length: 15; size: .; V: TRBV6-1; J: TRBJ1-5
DNA: TGCGCCAGCAGCTCGGACAGCTCCTACGAGCAGTACTTC; CDR3: CASSSDSSYEQYF; D: .; length: 13; size: .; V: TRBV5-1; J: TRBJ2-7
DNA: TGTGCCAGCAGCTGGGAGGGGTACTACGAGCAGTACTTC; CDR3: CASSWEGYYEQYF; D: TRBD2; length: 13; size: once; V: TRBV5-4; J: TRBJ2-7
DNA: TGTGCCAGTAGTACAGGGAAAGTCGGCTATGGCTACACCTTC; CDR3: CASSTGKVGYGYTF; D: .; length: 14; size: .; V: TRBV19; J: TRBJ1-2
DNA: TGTGCCAGTAGTCCAATGACAGGGGGCGGCTACGAGCAGTACTTC; CDR3: CASSPMTGGGYEQYF; D: TRBD1; length: 15; size: few; V: TRBV19; J: TRBJ2-7